This T cell receptor (beta chain) stems from a study of cytomegalovirus exposure and HLA in healthy donors. Germline lookup yields CDR1 SGHRS and CDR2 YFSETQ. This CDR3 is 16 amino acids long. V trimming: 0 bases; J trimming: 2 bases; junction bases outside the gene matches: 3. About this clone itself: Its antigen is unknown.

PCR primers comprised 60 Vbeta and 13 Jbeta primers. TCRdb keeps only in-frame clones here, not all; method: immunoSEQ multiplex PCR. The sample lists over 150,000 clones; around 68% were seen once. Broader study findings: A highly shared variant cluster was judged a likely technical artifact. In a later analysis, TCR beta V- and J-gene trimming showed a link to a missense DCLRE1C variant.

Regarding donors, all were healthy bone marrow donors. The clonotype was recovered from a man in his forties or fifties in good health and CMV-seronegative. Sequences were obtained from PBMCs. The chain employs TRBV5-1 and TRBJ2-3, with 10 positions matching TRBD1. The CDR3 spells CASSLEGQGNTDTQYF. Here the CDR3 DNA reads TGCGCCAGCAGCTTGGAGGGACAGGGGAACACAGATACGCAGTATTTT.